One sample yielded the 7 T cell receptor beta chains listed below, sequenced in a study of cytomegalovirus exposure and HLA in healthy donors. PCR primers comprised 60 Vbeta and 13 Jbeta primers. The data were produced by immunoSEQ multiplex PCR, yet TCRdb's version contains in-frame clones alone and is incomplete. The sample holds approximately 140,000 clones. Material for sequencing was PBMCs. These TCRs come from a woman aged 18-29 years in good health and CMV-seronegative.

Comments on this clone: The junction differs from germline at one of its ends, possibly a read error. The CDR3 here is CASSLDRGEALF. CDR3 DNA sequence: TGTGCCAGCAGTCTAGACAGGGGTGAAGCTCTCTTT. The chain has TRBV7-3 and TRBJ1-1, with 8 nucleotides matching TRBD1. This CDR3 is built from 12 residues. CDR1 and CDR2 from the germline V gene are SGHTA and FQGTGA.

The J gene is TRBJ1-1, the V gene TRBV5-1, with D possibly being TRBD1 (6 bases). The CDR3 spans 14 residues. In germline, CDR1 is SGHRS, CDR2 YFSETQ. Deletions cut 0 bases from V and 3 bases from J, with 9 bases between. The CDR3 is CASSLVAGDTEAFF. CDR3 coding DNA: TGCGCCAGCAGCTTGGTGGCAGGGGACACTGAAGCTTTCTTT. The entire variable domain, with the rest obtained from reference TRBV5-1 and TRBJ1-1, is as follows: KAGVTQTPRYLIKTRGQQVTLSCSPISGHRSVSWYQQTPGQGLQFLFEYFSETQRNKGNFPGRFSGRQFSNSRSEMNVSTLELGDSALYLCASSLVAGDTEAFFGQGTRLTVV.

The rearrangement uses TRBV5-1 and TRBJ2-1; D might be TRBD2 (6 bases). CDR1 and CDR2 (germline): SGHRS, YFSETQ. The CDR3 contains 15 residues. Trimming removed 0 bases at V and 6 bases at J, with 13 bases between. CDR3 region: CASSLEILGGNEQFF. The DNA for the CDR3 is TGCGCCAGCAGCTTGGAAATCTTGGGGGGCAATGAGCAGTTCTTC.

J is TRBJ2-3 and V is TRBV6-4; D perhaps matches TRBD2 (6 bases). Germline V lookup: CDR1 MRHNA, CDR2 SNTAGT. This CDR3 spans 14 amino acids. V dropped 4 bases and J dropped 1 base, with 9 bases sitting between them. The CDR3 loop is CASSATRRTDTQYF. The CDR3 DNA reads TGTGCCAGCAGTGCGACTAGACGCACAGATACGCAGTATTTT.

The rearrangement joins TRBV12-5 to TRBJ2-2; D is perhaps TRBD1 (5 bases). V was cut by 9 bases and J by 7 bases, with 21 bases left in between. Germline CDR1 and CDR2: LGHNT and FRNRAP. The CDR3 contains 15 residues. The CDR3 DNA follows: TGTGCTAGCGGTGCCGCCAGGGATAGTAACGGGGAGCTGTTTTTT. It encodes CASGAARDSNGELFF.

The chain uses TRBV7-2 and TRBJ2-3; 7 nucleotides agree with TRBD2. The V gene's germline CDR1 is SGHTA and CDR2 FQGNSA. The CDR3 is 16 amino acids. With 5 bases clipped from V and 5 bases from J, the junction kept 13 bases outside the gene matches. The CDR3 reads CASSQATGGGIDTQYF. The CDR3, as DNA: TGTGCCAGCAGCCAGGCTACGGGAGGCGGAATAGATACGCAGTATTTT.

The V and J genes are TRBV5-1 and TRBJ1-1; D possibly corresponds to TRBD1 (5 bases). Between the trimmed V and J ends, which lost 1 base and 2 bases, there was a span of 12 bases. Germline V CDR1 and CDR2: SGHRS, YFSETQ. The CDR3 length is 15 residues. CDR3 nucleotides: TGCGCCAGCAGCTTGCACCAGGGCGAAAACACTGAAGCTTTCTTT. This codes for CASSLHQGENTEAFF.